Included here is one T cell receptor beta chain sequence, with context. Antigen unknown. Trimming left V 0 bases short and J 2 bases short, with 10 bases between. Per germline, CDR1 LNHNV and CDR2 YYDKDF (reference sequence). The CDR3 length is 15 residues. This entry belongs to a study of cytomegalovirus exposure and HLA in healthy donors. Study-wide results and limits: Beyond CMV serostatus, there was no information to go on about immune exposure.

The PCR contained 60 Vbeta and 13 Jbeta primers. Profiled with immunoSEQ multiplex PCR; TCRdb holds only in-frame clones, not every one. Of roughly 70,000 clones listed, roughly 65% were seen once; the top ten hold less than 15%. V usage is TRBV15 and J usage is TRBJ2-5; no definite D call. The receptor was derived from a male donor in good health and CMV-seropositive. Sequenced material: PBMCs. CDR3 sequence: CATSRDFGRQETQYF. As DNA, the CDR3 is TGTGCCACCAGCAGAGATTTCGGCAGGCAAGAGACCCAGTACTTC.